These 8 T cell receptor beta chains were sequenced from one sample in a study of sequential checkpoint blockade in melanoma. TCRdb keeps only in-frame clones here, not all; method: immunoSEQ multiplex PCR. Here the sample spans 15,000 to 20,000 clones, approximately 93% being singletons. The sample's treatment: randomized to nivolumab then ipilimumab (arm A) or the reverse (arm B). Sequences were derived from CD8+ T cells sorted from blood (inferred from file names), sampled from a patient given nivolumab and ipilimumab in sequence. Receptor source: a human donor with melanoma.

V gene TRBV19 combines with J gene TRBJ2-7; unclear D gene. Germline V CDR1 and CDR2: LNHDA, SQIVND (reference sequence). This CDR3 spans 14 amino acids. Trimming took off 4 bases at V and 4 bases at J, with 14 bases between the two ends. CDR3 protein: CASSNSVSLYEQYF. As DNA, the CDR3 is TGTGCCAGTAGTAATTCGGTTTCGCTTTACGAGCAGTACTTC.

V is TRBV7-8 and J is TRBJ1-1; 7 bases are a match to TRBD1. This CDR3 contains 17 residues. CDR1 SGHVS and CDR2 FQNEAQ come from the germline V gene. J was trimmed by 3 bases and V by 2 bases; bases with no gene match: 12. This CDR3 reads CASSLPSTGDPYTEAFF. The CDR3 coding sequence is TGTGCCAGCAGCTTACCCAGCACAGGGGACCCCTACACTGAAGCTTTCTTT.

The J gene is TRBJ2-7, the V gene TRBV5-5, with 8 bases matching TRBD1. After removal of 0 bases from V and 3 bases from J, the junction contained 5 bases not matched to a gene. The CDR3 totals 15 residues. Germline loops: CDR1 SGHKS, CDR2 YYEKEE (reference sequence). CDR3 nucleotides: TGTGCCAGCAGCTTGGACCTGGACAGGGACTACGAGCAGTACTTC. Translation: CASSLDLDRDYEQYF.

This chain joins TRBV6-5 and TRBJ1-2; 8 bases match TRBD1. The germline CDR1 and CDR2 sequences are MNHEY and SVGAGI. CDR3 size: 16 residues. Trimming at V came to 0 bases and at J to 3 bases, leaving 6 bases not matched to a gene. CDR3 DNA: TGTGCCAGCAGTTACTCTACGGGACAGGAGTACTATGGCTACACCTTC. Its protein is CASSYSTGQEYYGYTF.

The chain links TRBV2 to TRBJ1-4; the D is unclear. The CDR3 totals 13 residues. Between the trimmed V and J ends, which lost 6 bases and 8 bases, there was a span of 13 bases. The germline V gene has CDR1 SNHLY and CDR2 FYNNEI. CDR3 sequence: CASSPGLREKLFF. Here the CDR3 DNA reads TGTGCCAGCAGCCCGGGTCTGAGAGAAAAACTGTTTTTT.

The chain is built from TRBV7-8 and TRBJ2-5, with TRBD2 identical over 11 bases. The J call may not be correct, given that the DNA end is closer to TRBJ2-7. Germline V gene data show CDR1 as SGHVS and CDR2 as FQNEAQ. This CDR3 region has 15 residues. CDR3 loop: CASSTRLAGRDEQYF. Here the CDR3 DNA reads TGTGCCAGCAGCACCAGACTAGCGGGAAGAGACGAGCAGTACTTC.

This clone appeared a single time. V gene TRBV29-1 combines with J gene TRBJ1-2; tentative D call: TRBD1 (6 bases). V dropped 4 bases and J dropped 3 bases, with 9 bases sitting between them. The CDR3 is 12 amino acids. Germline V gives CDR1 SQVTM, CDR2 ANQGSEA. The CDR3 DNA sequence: TGCAGCGTTGTTGGACAGTACTATGGCTACACCTTC. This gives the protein CSVVGQYYGYTF.

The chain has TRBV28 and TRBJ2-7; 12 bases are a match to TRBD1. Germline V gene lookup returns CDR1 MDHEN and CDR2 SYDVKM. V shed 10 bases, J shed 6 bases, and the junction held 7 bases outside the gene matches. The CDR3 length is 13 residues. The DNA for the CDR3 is TGTGCCACCTCGGGACAGGGGGCGATCGAGCAGTACGTC. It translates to CATSGQGAIEQYV.